A single sample gave rise to the 27 T cell receptor beta chains below, sequenced in a study of Tregs in tolerant kidney transplant recipients. Method: immunoSEQ multiplex PCR; TCRdb's copy keeps in-frame clones and lacks some. The sample has about 23,000 clones; the top ten hold more than 3.5%. Mixed chimerism was transient after nonmyeloablative marrow transplants from related graft donors. This material consisted of CD4+ T cells from blood (PBMCs), taken 6 months after the transplant. The receptor set was obtained from a human patient who received a combined kidney and bone marrow transplant. Some T cells may be supplied by the graft donor.

CDR3 bases read: TGTGCCAGCAGCTACACAGGGGGATGGACTGAA. Residues: CASSYTGGWTE. The complete CDR3 reads CASSYTGGWTEAFF. This sequence joins TRBV7-9 and TRBJ1-1, with 8 positions matching TRBD1. The read is 3 residues too short to cover the CDR3 end, so that end is filled in from the germline J gene. J lost 5 bases, V lost 4 bases, and 6 bases had no gene match. Germline CDR1 and CDR2: SEHNR and FQNEAQ (reference sequence). The CDR3 extends over 14 amino acids.

Concerning this clone itself: The read comes to an end 3 residues before the CDR3 does, leaving the germline J gene to fill in the end. V usage is TRBV5-4 and J usage is TRBJ1-5, with TRBD1 matching 7 bases. This CDR3 contains 16 residues. With 4 bases clipped from V and 0 bases from J, the junction kept 7 bases outside the gene matches. Germline CDR1 is SGHNT and CDR2 is YYREEE (reference sequence). Incomplete CDR3 DNA: TGTGCCAGCAGCGTCAGGGGGAGCGGTAGCAATCAGCCC. It is translated as CASSVRGSGSNQP. The entire CDR3 reads CASSVRGSGSNQPQHF.

This clone ranks as medium-sized in terms of frequency. The read finishes 3 residues shy of the CDR3 end, and the germline J gene is used to complete it. The rearrangement uses TRBV10-3 and TRBJ1-1; D remains ambiguous. Germline V gene sequence: CDR1 ENHRY, CDR2 SYGVKD. The CDR3 runs to 14 residues. V was clipped by 4 bases and J by 1 base, with 10 bases between them. The CDR3 bases that were read are TGTGCCATCAGTGTCGGTCCCGGGAACACTGAA. It translates to CAISVGPGNTE. The whole CDR3 sequence is CAISVGPGNTEAFF.

With regard to this clone: The read ends 3 residues early relative to the CDR3; the germline J gene fills the gap. The chain has TRBV5-1 and TRBJ1-1; 8 nucleotides agree with TRBD1. Germline V lookup: CDR1 SGHRS, CDR2 YFSETQ. This CDR3 has 15 residues. V was pared by 0 bases and J by 4 bases, with 5 bases of the junction left unmatched. CDR3 bases read: TGCGCCAGCAGCTTGGCGGACAGGGCGGCCACTGAA. It translates to CASSLADRAATE. The complete CDR3 reads CASSLADRAATEAFF.

Notes on this clone: The read finishes 3 residues shy of the CDR3 end, and the germline J gene is used to complete it. The rearrangement joins TRBV20-1 to TRBJ2-5, with TRBD1 identical over 9 bases. Germline V gene lookup returns CDR1 DFQATT and CDR2 SNEGSKA (reference sequence). The trim removed 5 bases at V and 3 bases at J, leaving 4 bases unmatched. This CDR3 has 13 residues. The CDR3 spells CSALGDREETQYF. CDR3 DNA, as far as it was read: TGCAGTGCTCTAGGGGACAGGGAAGAGACC.

Comments on this clone: The DNA ends 3 residues before the CDR3 does, and the rest of the CDR3 is filled in from the germline J gene. V and J are TRBV7-2 and TRBJ2-7; a weak D match, TRBD1 (6 bases). There are 13 residues in the CDR3. CDR1 SGHTA and CDR2 FQGNSA come from the germline V gene. V lost 5 bases, J lost 6 bases, and 14 bases lay in between. The CDR3 here is CASSPQGIGEQYF. The CDR3 bases that were read are TGTGCCAGCAGCCCACAGGGAATCGGCGAG.

In the case of this clone: The read halts 3 residues ahead of the CDR3 end, with the missing end drawn from the germline J gene. The chain joins TRBV5-1 to TRBJ2-1; 8 bases fit TRBD2. This CDR3 has 15 amino acids. Losses at the gene ends were 5 bases for V and 5 bases for J; bases not matched to a gene: 9. Germline-derived CDR1 and CDR2 are SGHRS and YFSETQ. CDR3 region: CASRGIAGSNNEQFF. The CDR3 bases that were read are TGCGCCAGCAGGGGGATAGCGGGGAGTAACAATGAG. The full variable domain, in which reference TRBV5-1 and TRBJ2-1 provide the parts outside the CDR3, is KAGVTQTPRYLIKTRGQQVTLSCSPISGHRSVSWYQQTPGQGLQFLFEYFSETQRNKGNFPGRFSGRQFSNSRSEMNVSTLELGDSALYLCASRGIAGSNNEQFFGPGTRLTVL.

Turning to this clone: The read finishes 3 residues shy of the CDR3 end, and the germline J gene is used to complete it. This rearrangement joins TRBV20-1 to TRBJ2-3, with D perhaps matching TRBD2 (6 bases). This CDR3 comprises 15 residues. Trimming stripped 1 base from V and 3 bases from J, with 14 bases between. Germline values: CDR1 DFQATT, CDR2 SNEGSKA (reference sequence). The CDR3 DNA, read in part, is TGCAGTGCTAGAGGGGTGGTAGCGGTGACAGATACG. Translation: CSARGVVAVTDT. In full, the CDR3 reads CSARGVVAVTDTQYF.

Comments on this clone: The read halts 3 residues ahead of the CDR3 end, with the missing end drawn from the germline J gene. The chain employs TRBV5-1 and TRBJ2-5; TRBD1 is a possible D gene (5 bases). V lost 4 bases and J 5 bases, leaving 12 bases between the germline ends. The length of the CDR3 is 13 residues. Germline CDR1 and CDR2: SGHRS and YFSETQ. The DNA read from the CDR3 is TGCGCCAGCAGCGCAGGGAATTCGGAGACC. Amino acids: CASSAGNSET. In full, the CDR3 is CASSAGNSETQYF.

About this clone: The missing CDR3 end, 3 residues past where the read stops, is filled in from the germline J gene. The chain joins TRBV5-1 to TRBJ1-4; D is unresolved. The V gene's germline CDR1 is SGHRS and CDR2 YFSETQ. V was trimmed by 1 base and J by 0 bases, leaving 4 bases between them. The CDR3 totals 14 residues. CDR3 loop: CASSLSATNEKLFF. The DNA read from the CDR3 is TGCGCCAGCAGCTTGTCTGCAACTAATGAAAAA.

Details on this clone: The missing CDR3 end, 3 residues past where the read stops, is filled in from the germline J gene. The chain carries TRBV5-1 and TRBJ2-7; the match to TRBD2 covers 8 bases. Germline lookup yields CDR1 SGHRS and CDR2 YFSETQ. V lost 4 bases to trimming and J lost 2 bases; unmatched junction nucleotides: 8. CDR3 length: 15 residues. CDR3 protein: CASSRRTSSPYEQYF. Partial CDR3 DNA: TGCGCCAGCAGCAGACGGACTAGCAGCCCCTACGAG.

With regard to this clone: The read halts 3 residues ahead of the CDR3 end, with the missing end drawn from the germline J gene. The V call is TRBV5-4, the J call TRBJ2-5, with 8 bases identical to TRBD2. The germline V gene has CDR1 SGHNT and CDR2 YYREEE (reference sequence). V shed 9 bases, J shed 0 bases, and the junction held 13 bases outside the gene matches. The length of the CDR3 is 16 residues. The sequenced part of the CDR3 DNA is TGTGCCACCCTTGTGGTTACTAGCGGATACCAAGAGACC. Protein sequence: CATLVVTSGYQET. The whole CDR3 sequence is CATLVVTSGYQETQYF.

Concerning this clone itself: With the read ending 3 residues before the CDR3 end, the germline J gene is used to fill in that end. J is TRBJ2-3 and V is TRBV5-1; possible D gene TRBD1, 5 bases. This CDR3 has 14 residues. Looked up from germline, CDR1 is SGHRS and CDR2 is YFSETQ. The ends were cut back, 0 bases at V and 5 bases at J, with 10 bases in the middle. The sequenced part of the CDR3 DNA is TGCGCCAGCAGCTTGGGGCAGGGTGGAGATACG. It encodes CASSLGQGGDT. The whole CDR3 protein is CASSLGQGGDTQYF. The whole variable domain, remainder taken from reference TRBV5-1 and TRBJ2-3, is KAGVTQTPRYLIKTRGQQVTLSCSPISGHRSVSWYQQTPGQGLQFLFEYFSETQRNKGNFPGRFSGRQFSNSRSEMNVSTLELGDSALYLCASSLGQGGDTQYFGPGTRLTVL.

A note on this clone: The CDR3 is cut off 3 residues early in the read; its end comes from the germline J gene. This chain uses TRBV2 with TRBJ2-5, with 9 bases matching TRBD1. The V gene's germline CDR1 is SNHLY and CDR2 FYNNEI. Germline trimming cut 5 bases from V and 6 bases from J; bases unmatched to any gene: 10. This CDR3 has 15 amino acids. CDR3 bases read: TGTGCCAGCAGTCGTCCCGGGACAGGGAGACAGACC. Protein sequence: CASSRPGTGRQT. The whole CDR3 sequence reads CASSRPGTGRQTQYF. Combining the CDR3 with reference TRBV2 and TRBJ2-5 gives the whole variable domain EPEVTQTPSHQVTQMGQEVILRCVPISNHLYFYWYRQILGQKVEFLVSFYNNEISEKSEIFDDQFSVERPDGSNFTLKIRSTKLEDSAMYFCASSRPGTGRQTQYFGPGTRLLVL.

In the case of this clone: The CDR3 extends 3 residues past the end of the read, so its final part is completed from the germline J gene. V usage is TRBV28 and J usage is TRBJ2-3; possibly TRBD2 for D (5 bases). Trimming stripped 5 bases from V and 0 bases from J, with 18 bases between. CDR1 and CDR2 (germline): MDHEN, SYDVKM. This CDR3 comprises 17 residues. CDR3 bases read: TGTGCCAGCAGTACCGCGCTAGCCCTCGATAGCACAGATACG. Translated: CASSTALALDSTDT. The full CDR3 is CASSTALALDSTDTQYF.

On this clone: The CDR3 end lies 3 residues beyond the end of the read and is filled in from the germline J gene. The chain combines TRBV18 with TRBJ2-7; D is uncertain. The V end was cut by 4 bases, the J end by 0 bases, with 10 bases between. The germline CDR1 and CDR2 sequences are KGHSH and LQKENI. The CDR3 spans 14 residues. CDR3 DNA, as far as it was read: TGTGCCAGCTCACGCCCGACAAACTCCTACGAG. Encoded protein: CASSRPTNSYE. The CDR3 reads in full as CASSRPTNSYEQYF.

Points on this clone: The read finishes 3 residues shy of the CDR3 end, and the germline J gene is used to complete it. The chain couples TRBV19 to TRBJ2-7, with a tentative D call TRBD1 (7 bases). V was cut by 3 bases and J by 2 bases, with 17 bases left in between. From germline, CDR1 is LNHDA and CDR2 SQIVND (reference sequence). This CDR3 is 16 amino acids long. The CDR3 loop is CASSIRGTDDTYEQYF. The part of the CDR3 DNA that was read is TGTGCCAGTAGTATCCGGGGGACAGATGACACCTACGAG.

Remarks on this clone: Sequencing ends 3 residues short of the CDR3 end; the germline J gene provides the rest. This chain joins TRBV5-1 and TRBJ2-2; 10 bases align to TRBD2. The CDR3 sequence is 15 residues long. The germline V gene encodes CDR1 SGHRS and CDR2 YFSETQ. V lost 3 bases and J lost 6; bases outside the gene matches: 5. The part of the CDR3 DNA that was read is TGCGCCAGCAGCTCAAGCGGGGGGGCCCCCGGGGAG. Translation gives CASSSSGGAPGE. The complete CDR3 sequence is CASSSSGGAPGELFF.

Note on this clone: Read coverage stops 3 residues before the CDR3 terminus; the germline J gene supplies the remainder. The chain couples TRBV14 to TRBJ1-5; 10 bases are shared with TRBD1. The V and J ends lost 4 bases and 0 bases, in that order; junction bases with no gene match: 12. Germline CDR1 and CDR2: SGHDN and FVKESK. This CDR3 has 19 residues. The CDR3 spells CASSLTGTGVRLSNQPQHF. The CDR3 bases that were read are TGTGCCAGCAGCCTAACCGGGACAGGGGTTCGTCTTAGCAATCAGCCC.

A remark on this clone: The read gets to within 3 residues of the CDR3 end, and the germline J gene fills in the rest. This chain connects TRBV5-6 to TRBJ2-1; 10 bases map to TRBD1. The CDR3 runs to 15 residues. Germline V gene sequence: CDR1 SGHDT, CDR2 YYEEEE. Losses at the gene ends were 6 bases for V and 7 bases for J; bases not matched to a gene: 10. Partial CDR3 DNA: TGTGCCAGCACTAGAGACAGGGGGCTTAGGAATGAG. It codes for CASTRDRGLRNE. The full-length CDR3 reads as CASTRDRGLRNEQFF. Using reference TRBV5-6 and TRBJ2-1 for the parts outside the CDR3, the full variable domain is DAGVTQSPTHLIKTRGQQVTLRCSPKSGHDTVSWYQQALGQGPQFIFQYYEEEERQRGNFPDRFSGHQFPNYSSELNVNALLLGDSALYLCASTRDRGLRNEQFFGPGTRLTVL.

This CDR3 reads CSARVEYSNQPQHF. The covered CDR3 bases are TGCAGTGCCAGGGTAGAATATAGCAATCAGCCC. The chain joins TRBV20-1 to TRBJ1-5; D may be TRBD1 (5 bases). From the germline J gene comes the end of the CDR3, since the read stops 3 residues before it. Germline V lookup: CDR1 DFQATT, CDR2 SNEGSKA (reference sequence). V lost 6 bases, J lost 0 bases, and 12 bases lay in between. This CDR3 region has 14 residues.

With regard to this clone: The DNA ends 3 residues before the CDR3 does, and the rest of the CDR3 is filled in from the germline J gene. V is TRBV12-3 or TRBV12-4 and J is TRBJ1-5; D call uncertain. V was clipped by 0 bases and J by 2 bases, with 8 bases between them. The CDR3 has 15 amino acids. CDR3 region: CASSLAVGGNQPQHF. The DNA read from the CDR3 is TGTGCCAGCAGTTTAGCGGTGGGCGGCAATCAGCCC.

On this clone itself: Read data end 3 residues before the CDR3 end; the end is taken from the germline J gene. J is TRBJ1-3 and V is TRBV7-9, with 8 bases that match TRBD1. Trimming cost V 5 bases and J 6 bases; bases outside gene matches: 3. Germline V gives CDR1 SEHNR, CDR2 FQNEAQ (reference sequence). The CDR3 spans 13 residues. The DNA read from the CDR3 is TGTGCCAGCAGCCGGGGACAGGAAAACACC. Its protein is CASSRGQENT. The full CDR3 sequence reads CASSRGQENTIYF.

A remark on this clone: Coverage ceases 3 residues before the CDR3 finishes, and the germline J gene fills in the end. This chain joins TRBV5-1 and TRBJ2-2; 10 positions agree with TRBD1. Germline lookup yields CDR1 SGHRS and CDR2 YFSETQ. The CDR3 runs to 15 residues. J lost 2 bases, V lost 3 bases, and 1 base had no gene match. The covered CDR3 bases are TGCGCCAGCAGCTGGGACAGGGGAAACACCGGGGAG. The encoded protein is CASSWDRGNTGE. The full CDR3 sequence reads CASSWDRGNTGELFF.

Regarding this clone: The missing CDR3 end, 3 residues past where the read stops, is filled in from the germline J gene. This chain links TRBV18 with TRBJ2-7; perhaps TRBD2 as D (6 bases). Trimming removed 2 bases at V and 4 bases at J, with 9 bases between. CDR1 is KGHSH and CDR2 is LQKENI in the germline V gene. The CDR3 consists of 13 residues. The covered CDR3 bases are TGTGCCAGCTCACCAGGCGCGGGGTACGAG. Protein: CASSPGAGYE. The entire CDR3 protein reads CASSPGAGYEQYF.

Remarks on this clone: The read ends 3 residues shy of where the CDR3 ends; the end is completed using the germline J gene. V gene TRBV5-4 combines with J gene TRBJ2-3; 7 bases fit TRBD2. The CDR3 is made up of 15 amino acids. Germline values: CDR1 SGHNT, CDR2 YYREEE (reference sequence). The junction had 3 bases not matched to a gene; V was cut back by 1 base and J by 1 base. CDR3 sequence reads: CASSLTAGGTDTQYF. The sequenced part of the CDR3 DNA is TGTGCCAGCAGCTTGACGGCGGGGGGCACAGATACG.

A remark on this clone: Sequencing ends 3 residues short of the CDR3 end; the germline J gene provides the rest. This chain uses TRBV12-3 or TRBV12-4 with TRBJ2-3, with D tentatively TRBD1 (5 bases). The CDR3 runs to 12 residues. V lost 5 bases and J 7 bases, leaving 10 bases between the germline ends. The CDR3 DNA, read in part, is TGTGCCAGCAGTCGTACAGGAAATACG. Amino acid sequence: CASSRTGNT. The whole CDR3 protein is CASSRTGNTQYF.